The 27 T cell receptor beta chains listed next were all sequenced from one sample in a study of blood T cell repertoires in COVID-19. Sequenced by immunoSEQ multiplex PCR; TCRdb stores in-frame clones only, minus some. The data contain about 140,000 clones, about 82% of them singletons. The sequenced material came from peripheral blood. Source of these receptors: a woman between 55 and 75 years old with acute or convalescent COVID-19.

The chain carries TRBV24-1 and TRBJ1-2; maybe TRBD1 (5 bases). This CDR3 comprises 13 residues. Between the trimmed V and J ends, which lost 5 bases and 2 bases, there was a span of 8 bases. CDR1 and CDR2 (germline): KGHDR, SFDVKD. The CDR3 loop is CATSGGANYGYTF. In DNA form, the CDR3 reads TGTGCCACCAGTGGGGGCGCGAACTATGGCTACACCTTC.

This chain joins TRBV9 and TRBJ2-5; TRBD2 aligns across 10 bases. The CDR3 spans 15 residues. J gave up 4 bases and V 6 bases, and 9 bases lay outside the gene matches. In germline, CDR1 is SGDLS, CDR2 YYNGEE. Here the CDR3 reads CASTRSGGATETQYF. In DNA form, the CDR3 reads TGTGCCAGCACCAGAAGCGGGGGGGCCACAGAGACCCAGTACTTC.

This sequence joins TRBV10-1 and TRBJ2-7; 8 bases match TRBD1. The CDR3 sequence is 18 residues long. Germline CDR1 WNHNN, CDR2 SYGVQD (reference sequence). The ends lost 0 bases at V and 0 bases at J; junction bases unmatched: 10. CDR3 sequence (DNA): TGCGCCAGCAGTGAGTCCAGGGACACCACAGGGGGCTCCTACGAGCAGTACTTC. Translation: CASSESRDTTGGSYEQYF.

This clone was picked up one time. V is TRBV5-1 and J is TRBJ2-7, with D perhaps TRBD2 (5 bases). There are 14 residues in the CDR3. Trimming removed 4 bases at V and 6 bases at J, with 17 bases between. CDR1 is SGHRS, CDR2 YFSETQ, per germline. CDR3 residues: CASSTRTGIGEQYF. CDR3 sequence (DNA): TGCGCCAGCAGCACTCGGACGGGGATCGGCGAGCAGTACTTC.

The chain joins TRBV19 to TRBJ1-1; possible D gene TRBD1, 6 bases. The CDR3 runs to 14 residues. The germline gives CDR1 LNHDA, CDR2 SQIVND (reference sequence). V dropped 5 bases and J dropped 3 bases, with 13 bases sitting between them. The CDR3, as DNA: TGTGCCAGTAGTTTCACAGGGTTTGACACTGAAGCTTTCTTT. It specifies CASSFTGFDTEAFF.

The V and J genes are TRBV15 and TRBJ2-7; D is uncertain. With 5 bases removed from V and 3 bases from J, the gap between germline ends came to 11 bases. In germline, CDR1 is LNHNV, CDR2 YYDKDF (reference sequence). The CDR3 has 13 residues. The CDR3 region is CATSPGSYYEQYF. The CDR3 bases are TGTGCCACCAGCCCCGGGTCCTACTACGAGCAGTACTTC.

This clone was picked up one time. The gene calls are TRBV7-6 and TRBJ2-1; TRBD2 agrees at 10 bases. J was trimmed by 8 bases and V by 1 base; bases with no gene match: 8. Looked up from germline, CDR1 is SGHVS and CDR2 is FNYEAQ. The CDR3 spans 16 residues. CDR3 protein: CASSLELAGSQDEQFF. The CDR3 DNA reads as TGTGCCAGCAGCTTAGAACTAGCGGGGAGCCAGGATGAGCAGTTCTTC.

This chain connects TRBV28 to TRBJ1-6, with D unresolved. V gave up 6 bases and J gave up 6 bases, with 24 bases separating them. The CDR3 runs 18 residues. CDR1 and CDR2 from the germline V gene are MDHEN and SYDVKM. CDR3 nucleotides: TGTGCCAGCAGCTCCCCCACGACCTCGGCGGGGATTAATTCACCCCTCCACTTT. Residues: CASSSPTTSAGINSPLHF.

CDR3: CASSLGFGQSSYEQYF. DNA for the CDR3: TGTGCCAGCAGCTTAGGATTCGGACAATCCTCCTACGAGCAGTACTTC. The chain combines TRBV11-3 with TRBJ2-7, with D possibly being TRBD1 (5 bases). The CDR3 covers 16 residues. V was clipped by 1 base and J by 0 bases, with 13 bases between them. Germline V gene data show CDR1 as SGHNT and CDR2 as YENEEA. Using reference TRBV11-3 and TRBJ2-7 for the parts outside the CDR3, the full variable domain is EAGVVQSPRYKIIEKKQPVAFWCNPISGHNTLYWYLQNLGQGPELLIRYENEEAVDDSQLPKDRFSAERLKGVDSTLKIQPAELGDSAVYLCASSLGFGQSSYEQYFGPGTRLTVT.

This chain joins TRBV5-5 and TRBJ2-3; 10 bases fit TRBD1. Germline CDR1 reads SGHKS; CDR2 reads YYEKEE (reference sequence). The J segment lost 3 bases and the V segment lost 4 bases, leaving 5 bases of the junction unmatched. The CDR3 runs to 15 residues. Written as DNA, the CDR3 is TGTGCCAGCAGCACGGGACAGGGGCGGACAGATACGCAGTATTTT. It yields the protein CASSTGQGRTDTQYF.

This clone was seen a handful of times. The chain joins TRBV5-6 to TRBJ2-7; D perhaps matches TRBD2 (7 bases). The CDR3 totals 11 residues. Germline V CDR1 and CDR2: SGHDT, YYEEEE. The V end lost 5 bases, the J end lost 6 bases, and 9 bases lay between the germline ends. This chain's CDR3 is CASSRGGEQYF. The DNA of the CDR3 is TGTGCCAGCAGTAGGGGGGGCGAGCAGTACTTC.

This chain uses TRBV3-1 (or the pseudogene TRBV3-2) with TRBJ2-7, with D possibly being TRBD1 (6 bases). CDR3 length: 14 residues. The V and J ends lost 4 bases and 0 bases respectively, with 10 bases between them. Germline CDR1 reads LGHDT; CDR2 reads YNNKEL (reference sequence). CDR3 region: CASSPRDTSYEQYF. DNA of the CDR3: TGTGCCAGCAGCCCCCGGGACACCTCCTACGAGCAGTACTTC.

This chain connects TRBV12-3 or TRBV12-4 to TRBJ2-1; 7 positions agree with TRBD1. The CDR3 is made up of 12 amino acids. V shed 6 bases, J shed 7 bases, and the junction held 3 bases outside the gene matches. DNA of the CDR3: TGTGCCAGCAGCAAGACAGGGAATGAGCAGTTCTTC. It yields the protein CASSKTGNEQFF.

The chain recombines TRBV24-1 with TRBJ1-3, with TRBD1 matching over 8 bases. CDR1 is KGHDR, CDR2 SFDVKD, per germline. J was trimmed by 6 bases and V by 2 bases; bases with no gene match: 14. The CDR3 consists of 18 residues. DNA of the CDR3: TGTGCCACCAGTGATTCCGCGGGACAGGAGGCCGGGGAAAACACCATATATTTT. Residues: CATSDSAGQEAGENTIYF.

This chain links TRBV9 with TRBJ1-5; a weak D match, TRBD1 (5 bases). V was pared by 0 bases and J by 4 bases, with 5 bases between. The length of the CDR3 is 13 residues. The germline CDR1 and CDR2 sequences are SGDLS and YYNGEE. The CDR3 region is CASSVAGNQPQHF. The CDR3 nucleotides read TGTGCCAGCAGCGTAGCAGGGAATCAGCCCCAGCATTTT.

Comment on this clone: One end of the junction is discordant with germline, which a read error may explain. This chain's CDR3 is CASSLEPSGGPRHF. CDR3 DNA: TGTGCCAGCAGCTTAGAACCTAGCGGGGGGCCGAGGCACTTC. This chain uses TRBV11-2 with TRBJ2-5; 11 bases agree with TRBD2. Germline CDR1 reads SGHAT; CDR2 reads FQNNGV. The CDR3 has 14 residues.

A few counts support this clone. The chain has TRBV14 and TRBJ1-1, with 10 bases that match TRBD1. V shed 5 bases, J shed 4 bases, and the junction held 1 base outside the gene matches. The CDR3 spans 13 residues. Germline loops: CDR1 SGHDN, CDR2 FVKESK. As DNA, the CDR3 is TGTGCCAGCAGCGGGGACAGGGGCACTGAAGCTTTCTTT. Protein: CASSGDRGTEAFF.

The chain uses TRBV6-5 and TRBJ2-5; D perhaps matches TRBD1 (5 bases). This CDR3 is built from 14 residues. Trimming took 7 bases from V and 4 from J, leaving 16 bases between them. Per germline, CDR1 MNHEY and CDR2 SVGAGI. CDR3 DNA sequence: TGTGCCAGCAAGGTTGGGGCGGTTGCAGAGACCCAGTACTTC. Translated: CASKVGAVAETQYF.

This clone is a singleton in its sample. The gene calls are TRBV5-1 and TRBJ1-1; TRBD1 agrees at 9 bases. This CDR3 is 16 amino acids long. Per the germline V gene, CDR1 is SGHRS and CDR2 is YFSETQ. J lost 2 bases, V lost 4 bases, and 9 bases had no gene match. In DNA form, the CDR3 reads TGCGCCAGCAGCCCGGGCCATACAGGGGGCAACACTGAAGCTTTCTTT. Residues: CASSPGHTGGNTEAFF.

This sequence joins TRBV28 and TRBJ1-2; D unclear. The germline V and J ends were trimmed by 3 bases and 3 bases, with 8 bases remaining between them. Germline assignment: CDR1 MDHEN and CDR2 SYDVKM. The CDR3 is made up of 13 amino acids. CDR3 loop: CASSLSPDYGYTF. For the CDR3, the DNA is TGTGCCAGCAGTTTGAGTCCGGACTATGGCTACACCTTC.

This clone has only one observation. The chain carries TRBV21-1 and TRBJ1-2; the D call in the table, TRBD1, was not verified against the DNA. TRBV21-1 is noted as a pseudogene. This CDR3 has 13 residues. The CDR3 sequence is CASTRTGEKGYTF. CDR3 nucleotide sequence: TGTGCCAGCACCCGGACAGGGGAAAAGGGCTACACCTTC.

The chain uses TRBV5-1 and TRBJ1-1; tentative D call: TRBD1 (6 bases). The germline V gene encodes CDR1 SGHRS and CDR2 YFSETQ. The CDR3 sequence is 14 residues long. V was pared by 3 bases and J by 4 bases, with 13 bases between. The CDR3 region has the DNA TGCGCCAGCAGCTGGGGGCCCCTGGGCACTGAAGCTTTCTTT. Translating gives CASSWGPLGTEAFF.

The CDR3 DNA is TGTGCCAGTAGTATCGGAAGGACTTCGAACACCGGGGAGCTGTTTTTT. This gives the protein CASSIGRTSNTGELFF. The V call is TRBV19, the J call TRBJ2-2; D is possibly TRBD2 (5 bases). Germline values: CDR1 LNHDA, CDR2 SQIVND (reference sequence). The CDR3 has 16 residues. The V end was cut by 3 bases, the J end by 0 bases, with 11 bases between.

The rearrangement links TRBV6-2 or TRBV6-3 to TRBJ2-7; possibly TRBD2 for D (6 bases). Germline V lookup: CDR1 MNHEY, CDR2 SVGEGT. CDR3 length equals 13 residues. Trimming cost V 5 bases and J 3 bases, with 11 bases left between them. The CDR3 is CASSGGGYYEQYF. CDR3 DNA: TGTGCCAGCAGTGGGGGAGGCTACTACGAGCAGTACTTC.

V gene TRBV5-6 combines with J gene TRBJ2-5; D call uncertain. V was pared by 2 bases and J by 2 bases, with 13 bases between. Germline V CDR1 and CDR2: SGHDT, YYEEEE. There are 15 residues in the CDR3. CDR3 sequence (DNA): TGTGCCAGCAGCTTTGTTCGGTACCCGCAAGAGACCCAGTACTTC. Protein sequence: CASSFVRYPQETQYF. The entire variable domain, with the rest obtained from reference TRBV5-6 and TRBJ2-5, is as follows: DAGVTQSPTHLIKTRGQQVTLRCSPKSGHDTVSWYQQALGQGPQFIFQYYEEEERQRGNFPDRFSGHQFPNYSSELNVNALLLGDSALYLCASSFVRYPQETQYFGPGTRLLVL.

The CDR3 here is CASSVSQGGGNTIYF. The CDR3 bases are TGTGCCAGCAGCGTGAGTCAGGGAGGTGGAAACACCATATATTTT. The chain uses TRBV9 and TRBJ1-3; weak D call: TRBD1 (5 bases). The CDR3 runs 15 residues. V was trimmed by 2 bases and J by 3 bases, leaving 12 bases between them. The germline V gene has CDR1 SGDLS and CDR2 YYNGEE.

The rearrangement joins TRBV4-2 to TRBJ2-7, with 7 bases that match TRBD1. Germline V gene sequence: CDR1 LGHNA, CDR2 YNFKEQ. The length of the CDR3 is 17 residues. With V trimmed by 1 base and J by 2 bases, 11 bases remained unmatched. The DNA for the CDR3 is TGTGCCAGCAGCCAAGGTCTGGGGACAGTGAGGACCTACGAGCAGTACTTC. Its protein product is CASSQGLGTVRTYEQYF.